This TCR beta chain was identified during a study of Tregs in tolerant kidney transplant recipients. The protocol was immunoSEQ multiplex PCR, while the TCRdb copy is restricted to in-frame clones and leaves out a portion. Here the sample spans 70,000 to 95,000 clones, approximately 90% being singletons. Unstimulated Tregs (CD4+CD25+CD127-) and CD4+CD25- non-Tregs were sorted from PBMCs. This TCR derives from a human donor who received a combined kidney and bone marrow transplant. Here the sequenced sample was Tregs from blood, taken before the transplant.

CDR3 loop: CSVEEGYQETQYF. The CDR3 DNA reads as TGCAGCGTTGAGGAAGGGTACCAAGAGACCCAGTACTTC. The J gene is TRBJ2-5, the V gene TRBV29-1; unclear D gene. This CDR3 has 13 amino acids. Trimming pared 3 bases from V and 0 bases from J, leaving 8 bases between. The germline CDR1 and CDR2 sequences are SQVTM and ANQGSEA.